Shown below are 24 T cell receptor beta chains from a single sample sequenced in a study of blood T cell repertoires in COVID-19. Data came from immunoSEQ multiplex PCR; TCRdb stores just in-frame clones and leaves some out. The table records some 100,000 clones, 84% of them present only once. The specimen sequenced was peripheral blood. The receptors derive from a woman aged 80 or over with active or convalescent COVID-19.

The V and J genes are TRBV1 and TRBJ2-7; TRBD2 is the table's D call, not checked against the DNA. TRBV1 is a pseudogene locus. This CDR3 comprises 14 residues. The CDR3 loop reads CTSSQLAGVYEQYF. For the CDR3, the DNA is TGCACCAGCAGCCAGTTGGCGGGAGTCTACGAGCAGTACTTC.

CDR3 region: CASSPGGLNEQFF. The CDR3 bases are TGTGCCAGTAGCCCAGGGGGGCTAAATGAGCAGTTCTTC. V is TRBV19 and J is TRBJ2-1; possibly TRBD1 for D (7 bases). CDR3 size: 13 residues. The V end lost 6 bases, the J end lost 7 bases, and 13 bases lay between the germline ends. Germline CDR1 and CDR2: LNHDA and SQIVND (reference sequence).

V gene TRBV15 combines with J gene TRBJ1-3; TRBD1 is a possible D gene (6 bases). The length of the CDR3 is 16 residues. Deletions cut 0 bases from V and 0 bases from J, with 9 bases between. Germline V CDR1 and CDR2: LNHNV, YYDKDF (reference sequence). The CDR3 DNA follows: TGTGCCACCAGCAGAGATGGGGGCGCCTCTGGAAACACCATATATTTT. Translated, it gives CATSRDGGASGNTIYF.

V gene TRBV18 combines with J gene TRBJ2-1; 8 bases align to TRBD1. V lost 2 bases, J lost 4 bases, and 7 bases stayed unmatched. The CDR3 contains 16 residues. Germline V gene data show CDR1 as KGHSH and CDR2 as LQKENI. CDR3 sequence: CASSPGTGGSYNEQFF. The CDR3 nucleotides are TGTGCCAGCTCACCAGGGACAGGAGGATCGTACAATGAGCAGTTCTTC.

The V call is TRBV7-2, the J call TRBJ2-7, with D uncertain. Germline CDR1 and CDR2: SGHTA and FQGNSA. Trimming cost V 2 bases and J 1 base, with 6 bases left between them. CDR3 length: 13 residues. The DNA for the CDR3 is TGTGCCAGCAGCTTACAGACATCCTACGAGCAGTACTTC. It codes for CASSLQTSYEQYF.

V gene TRBV19 combines with J gene TRBJ1-5, with 8 positions matching TRBD1. After removal of 4 bases from V and 3 bases from J, the junction contained 2 bases not matched to a gene. The CDR3 has 14 amino acids. Looked up from germline, CDR1 is LNHDA and CDR2 is SQIVND (reference sequence). The CDR3 nucleotides are TGTGCCAGTAGTAGGGGACAGGACAATCAGCCCCAGCATTTT. Its protein is CASSRGQDNQPQHF.

The V call is TRBV5-1, the J call TRBJ1-3; no clear D gene. This CDR3 is 17 amino acids long. The germline gives CDR1 SGHRS, CDR2 YFSETQ. Trimming shortened V by 0 bases and J by 0 bases, and 13 bases separated the two germline ends. CDR3 sequence: CASSLEIQYHSGNTIYF. The CDR3 nucleotides read TGCGCCAGCAGCTTGGAAATCCAGTACCACTCTGGAAACACCATATATTTT.

This chain joins TRBV13 and TRBJ2-1; D not certain. CDR3 size: 14 residues. Trimming removed 3 bases at V and 4 bases at J, with 10 bases between. Germline values: CDR1 PRHDT, CDR2 FYEKMQ (reference sequence). The CDR3 region has the DNA TGTGCCAGCAGCTTCCGAGACATGTACAATGAGCAGTTCTTC. Translating it yields CASSFRDMYNEQFF.

This chain uses TRBV19 with TRBJ2-5, with 9 bases matching TRBD2. The junction had 9 bases not matched to a gene; V was cut back by 3 bases and J by 1 base. The CDR3 consists of 17 residues. Germline V gene sequence: CDR1 LNHDA, CDR2 SQIVND (reference sequence). The CDR3 DNA is TGTGCCAGTAGTATGGGGCTAGCGGGGACCGTCCAAGAGACCCAGTACTTC. Protein product: CASSMGLAGTVQETQYF.

The chain recombines TRBV9 with TRBJ1-4, with 10 bases lining up with TRBD1. Trimming at V came to 0 bases and at J to 10 bases, leaving 6 bases not matched to a gene. This CDR3 contains 15 residues. Germline CDR1 reads SGDLS; CDR2 reads YYNGEE. The CDR3 coding sequence is TGTGCCAGCAGCGTAGATGGGACAGGGGTAGGAAAACTGTTTTTT. Its translation is CASSVDGTGVGKLFF.

The chain joins TRBV7-9 to TRBJ2-3; TRBD1 agrees at 7 bases. Germline V CDR1 and CDR2: SEHNR, FQNEAQ (reference sequence). The CDR3 is made up of 13 amino acids. Germline trimming cut 5 bases from V and 4 bases from J; bases unmatched to any gene: 3. CDR3 nucleotide sequence: TGTGCCAGCAGCCCACAGGGGTCAGATACGCAGTATTTT. It yields the protein CASSPQGSDTQYF.

The rearrangement uses TRBV5-1 and TRBJ2-7, with D possibly matching TRBD1 (5 bases). The CDR3 spans 15 residues. Germline CDR1 SGHRS, CDR2 YFSETQ. V was clipped by 0 bases and J by 5 bases, with 15 bases between them. This CDR3 reads CASSLDTGFDNEQYF. DNA for the CDR3: TGCGCCAGCAGCTTGGACACAGGATTTGATAACGAGCAGTACTTC.

The rearrangement joins TRBV3-1 (or the pseudogene TRBV3-2) to TRBJ1-4; D might be TRBD1 (6 bases). The CDR3 extends over 14 amino acids. The V end lost 6 bases, the J end lost 4 bases, and 12 bases lay between the germline ends. CDR1 and CDR2 from the germline V gene are LGHDT and YNNKEL (reference sequence). This CDR3 reads CASRSGTNNEKLFF. The CDR3 nucleotides read TGTGCCAGCAGGTCCGGGACAAATAATGAAAAACTGTTTTTT.

The rearrangement uses TRBV9 and TRBJ2-3; 7 nucleotides match TRBD2. Germline CDR1 and CDR2: SGDLS and YYNGEE. This CDR3 comprises 16 residues. V was clipped by 1 base and J by 0 bases; unmatched bases: 5. The CDR3 nucleotides are TGTGCCAGCAGCGTACTGGCTAGCGGTAGCACAGATACGCAGTATTTT. Translation gives CASSVLASGSTDTQYF. The whole variable domain, filled in from reference TRBV9 and TRBJ2-3, reads DSGVTQTPKHLITATGQRVTLRCSPRSGDLSVYWYQQSLDQGLQFLIQYYNGEERAKGNILERFSAQQFPDLHSELNLSSLELGDSALYFCASSVLASGSTDTQYFGPGTRLTVL.

This chain's CDR3 is CASSIQGTLQETQYF. The CDR3 DNA reads as TGTGCCAGCAGTATACAGGGGACCCTCCAAGAGACCCAGTACTTC. The chain has TRBV27 and TRBJ2-5; 7 nucleotides agree with TRBD1. The junction had 7 bases not matched to a gene; V was cut back by 5 bases and J by 1 base. The CDR3 spans 15 residues. CDR1 is MNHEY, CDR2 SMNVEV, per germline (reference sequence).

The rearrangement uses TRBV11-2 and TRBJ2-5, with 8 bases identical to TRBD2. V lost 4 bases and J lost 9; bases outside the gene matches: 1. This CDR3 contains 11 residues. The germline V gene encodes CDR1 SGHAT and CDR2 FQNNGV. Here the CDR3 reads CASSSGGAQYF. Here the CDR3 DNA reads TGTGCCAGCAGCTCGGGGGGGGCCCAGTACTTC.

The CDR3 region has the DNA TGTGCCAGCACCTTGGGACTAGCGGAACGTGATACGCAGTATTTT. Translation gives CASTLGLAERDTQYF. The V call is TRBV2, the J call TRBJ2-3; 11 bases fit TRBD2. This CDR3 has 15 amino acids. Germline assignment: CDR1 SNHLY and CDR2 FYNNEI. Losses at the gene ends were 7 bases for V and 6 bases for J; bases not matched to a gene: 9.

The chain combines TRBV24-1 with TRBJ2-3, with 8 bases identical to TRBD2. This CDR3 region has 15 residues. The V and J ends lost 3 bases and 3 bases, in that order; junction bases with no gene match: 4. Germline V CDR1 and CDR2: KGHDR, SFDVKD. CDR3 residues: CATSDTGLATDTQYF. CDR3 sequence (DNA): TGTGCCACCAGTGATACAGGACTAGCTACAGATACGCAGTATTTT.

The chain links TRBV6-5 to TRBJ2-1; 7 bases fit TRBD1. The germline CDR1 and CDR2 sequences are MNHEY and SVGAGI. The CDR3 consists of 14 residues. J lost 12 bases, V lost 5 bases, and 13 bases had no gene match. The CDR3: CASSRDSGSQGQFF. The CDR3 DNA sequence: TGTGCCAGCAGTCGGGACAGTGGGAGTCAAGGGCAGTTCTTC.

The chain couples TRBV28 to TRBJ2-1; a weak D match, TRBD2 (6 bases). The CDR3 length is 15 residues. The germline V gene encodes CDR1 MDHEN and CDR2 SYDVKM. V shed 8 bases and J shed 5 bases, with 19 bases lying between them. The CDR3 coding sequence is TGTGCCAGCCGGACCGCGGGGTTTAGCGACAATGAGCAGTTCTTC. It translates to CASRTAGFSDNEQFF.

The chain has TRBV19 and TRBJ2-3; 15 bases are a match to TRBD2. The CDR3 covers 16 residues. V was clipped by 4 bases and J by 4 bases; unmatched bases: 3. The germline CDR1 and CDR2 sequences are LNHDA and SQIVND (reference sequence). The CDR3 DNA reads TGTGCCAGTAGTAGGACTAGCGGGAGGGGACCAGATACGCAGTATTTT. This gives the protein CASSRTSGRGPDTQYF.

The V gene is TRBV3-1 (or the pseudogene TRBV3-2), the J gene TRBJ1-5; D is unresolved. The CDR3 totals 14 residues. Trimming took 4 bases from V and 4 from J, leaving 11 bases between them. CDR1 is LGHDT, CDR2 YNNKEL, per germline (reference sequence). The CDR3 sequence is CASSPDGMNQPQHF. The CDR3 DNA follows: TGTGCCAGCAGCCCGGACGGGATGAATCAGCCCCAGCATTTT.

This sequence joins TRBV4-1 and TRBJ2-5, with D unclear. This CDR3 is 14 amino acids long. The V end lost 1 base, the J end lost 4 bases, and 10 bases lay between the germline ends. The germline V gene encodes CDR1 MGHRA and CDR2 YSYEKL. The CDR3 nucleotides read TGCGCCAGCAGCCAAGCTTCTGGGCCAGAGACCCAGTACTTC. This gives the protein CASSQASGPETQYF.

The chain couples TRBV15 to TRBJ1-2, with 12 bases identical to TRBD1. The CDR3 is 18 amino acids. The germline V gene encodes CDR1 LNHNV and CDR2 YYDKDF (reference sequence). Trimming took 1 base from V and 4 from J; bases not matched to a gene: 10. The CDR3 nucleotides read TGTGCCACCAGCAGAGTTTTGGGACAGGGGGCTCGTGGCTATGGCTACACCTTC. Encoded protein: CATSRVLGQGARGYGYTF.